The 20 T cell receptor beta chains presented below share a single source sample, sequenced in a study of neurological immune-mediated disorders. Time point denoted: technical triplicate 2. TCRdb called the 5' RACE reads again in MiXCR, with one record for every CDR3 protein. Altogether about 32,000 distinct CDR3 sequences are present, roughly 15% being singletons, with the ten largest covering 4% to 5.5%. The sequencing input was CD4+ T cells from blood. These receptors originate from a female donor with HTLV-1-associated myelopathy (HAM/TSP).

This clonotype was observed at least ten times. The genes are TRBV7-8 and TRBJ1-6, with no clear D. Germline CDR1 reads SGHVS; CDR2 reads FQNEAQ. The CDR3 consists of 15 residues. The V and J ends lost 2 bases and 8 bases respectively, with 13 bases between them. The CDR3 is CASSLTVRPDSPLHF. The CDR3 DNA follows: TGTGCCAGCAGCTTAACGGTCAGACCGGATTCACCCCTCCACTTT.

This clonotype was counted ten times or more. This chain links TRBV7-2 with TRBJ1-5, with a possible D match to TRBD1 (5 bases). Trimming left V 7 bases short and J 5 bases short, with 15 bases between. Germline lookup yields CDR1 SGHTA and CDR2 FQGNSA. This CDR3 spans 14 amino acids. CDR3 region: CASNFGGGYQPQHF. DNA for the CDR3: TGTGCCAGCAACTTCGGGGGGGGGTATCAGCCCCAGCATTTT.

This clonotype was observed many times. V is TRBV20-1 and J is TRBJ2-1; the match to TRBD2 covers 10 bases. With V trimmed by 0 bases and J by 6 bases, 11 bases remained unmatched. Germline V gene sequence: CDR1 DFQATT, CDR2 SNEGSKA (reference sequence). This CDR3 comprises 17 residues. The CDR3 sequence: CSARDLPLAGVANEQFF. Here the CDR3 DNA reads TGCAGTGCTAGAGACCTACCGCTAGCGGGAGTAGCCAATGAGCAGTTCTTC.

This clonotype appeared many times. V and J are TRBV14 and TRBJ1-1; unclear D gene. This CDR3 spans 18 amino acids. Trimming cost V 0 bases and J 2 bases, with 19 bases left between them. Per germline, CDR1 SGHDN and CDR2 FVKESK. Here the CDR3 DNA reads TGTGCCAGCAGCCAAGACCCGAGGCAGGTTGGGGTCAACACTGAAGCTTTCTTT. Translation: CASSQDPRQVGVNTEAFF.

This clonotype was observed many times. The chain carries TRBV20-1 and TRBJ1-2; D is undetermined. Between the trimmed V and J ends, which lost 8 bases and 4 bases, there was a span of 2 bases. CDR3 length: 8 amino acids. Germline CDR1 DFQATT, CDR2 SNEGSKA (reference sequence). The CDR3 protein is CSSYGYTF. DNA for the CDR3: TGCAGTTCCTATGGCTACACCTTC.

In this sample, this clonotype turned up many times. The chain uses TRBV9 and TRBJ2-5; D is unresolved. Per germline, CDR1 SGDLS and CDR2 YYNGEE. The CDR3 totals 14 residues. V dropped 4 bases and J dropped 2 bases, with 12 bases sitting between them. The CDR3 protein is CASSPGNRQETQYF. CDR3 coding DNA: TGTGCCAGCAGCCCTGGGAACAGACAAGAGACCCAGTACTTC.

This clonotype was recorded many times. The chain combines TRBV20-1 with TRBJ1-3, with D tentatively TRBD1 (5 bases). CDR1 and CDR2 from the germline V gene are DFQATT and SNEGSKA (reference sequence). This CDR3 contains 14 residues. The V and J ends lost 5 bases and 8 bases respectively, with 19 bases between them. CDR3 nucleotide sequence: TGCAGTGCTCCCCGCCGTGGGGGAGTCGACACCATATATTTT. As protein: CSAPRRGGVDTIYF.

This clonotype was seen at least ten times. The chain has TRBV5-5 and TRBJ1-2, with 7 bases that match TRBD1. This CDR3 has 15 amino acids. V was clipped by 4 bases and J by 2 bases; unmatched bases: 8. The germline V gene has CDR1 SGHKS and CDR2 YYEKEE (reference sequence). The DNA for the CDR3 is TGTGCCAGCAGCCCCCCCGGGACAGAAAACTATGGCTACACCTTC. The encoded protein is CASSPPGTENYGYTF.

This clonotype was seen repeatedly, ten times or more. The genes are TRBV6-1 and TRBJ2-3, with TRBD2 matching 9 bases. This CDR3 is 17 amino acids long. V was clipped by 3 bases and J by 1 base; unmatched bases: 8. CDR1 and CDR2 from the germline V gene are MNHNS and SASEGT. The CDR3 reads CASSEAPSGTGTDTQYF. The CDR3 region has the DNA TGTGCCAGCAGTGAGGCTCCTAGCGGGACCGGCACAGATACGCAGTATTTT.

This clonotype came up many times. The V and J genes are TRBV7-9 and TRBJ1-1; the D is unclear. The germline V gene has CDR1 SEHNR and CDR2 FQNEAQ (reference sequence). V lost 0 bases and J 10 bases, leaving 9 bases between the germline ends. The CDR3 is made up of 12 amino acids. The DNA of the CDR3 is TGTGCCAGCAGCTTAGCCGGCGGCTTAGCTTTCTTT. This codes for CASSLAGGLAFF.

This clonotype was seen many times. The chain carries TRBV20-1 and TRBJ2-2; tentative D call: TRBD2 (5 bases). The CDR3 is made up of 16 amino acids. The germline gives CDR1 DFQATT, CDR2 SNEGSKA (reference sequence). V gave up 0 bases and J gave up 4 bases, with 15 bases separating them. This chain's CDR3 is CSARDISGEGTGELFF. The CDR3 region has the DNA TGCAGTGCTAGAGATATAAGCGGCGAGGGCACCGGGGAGCTGTTTTTT.

This clonotype was recorded many times. The genes are TRBV29-1 and TRBJ1-2, with 9 bases lining up with TRBD1. The V and J ends lost 6 bases and 4 bases, in that order; junction bases with no gene match: 3. This CDR3 contains 12 residues. Germline V gene data show CDR1 as SQVTM and CDR2 as ANQGSEA. The CDR3 sequence is CSVGDRAYGYTF. DNA for the CDR3: TGCAGCGTCGGGGACAGGGCCTATGGCTACACCTTC.

This clonotype was seen ten or more times. This sequence joins TRBV12-3 or TRBV12-4 and TRBJ2-1; D might be TRBD1 or TRBD2, each matching 5 bases. V lost 6 bases to trimming and J lost 3 bases, with 15 bases between them. CDR3 length: 15 residues. The CDR3 DNA reads as TGTGCCAGCAGCCCCCGGGGTGGGGGCTACAATGAGCAGTTCTTC. Encoded protein: CASSPRGGGYNEQFF.

V and J are TRBV5-1 and TRBJ2-5; weak D call: TRBD2 (6 bases). This CDR3 has 15 amino acids. Germline V gene data show CDR1 as SGHRS and CDR2 as YFSETQ. Trimming cost V 0 bases and J 3 bases, with 12 bases left between them. Here the CDR3 reads CASSLAGGGEETQYF. The CDR3 region has the DNA TGCGCCAGCAGCTTGGCCGGAGGAGGGGAAGAGACCCAGTACTTC.

The table lists this clonotype with many counts. The chain couples TRBV6-5 to TRBJ1-4; D possibly corresponds to TRBD1 (6 bases). V was clipped by 6 bases and J by 3 bases, with 14 bases between them. This CDR3 has 15 amino acids. Germline CDR1 is MNHEY and CDR2 is SVGAGI. The CDR3 spells CASRTEQGPNEKLFF. CDR3 coding DNA: TGTGCCAGCAGAACCGAACAGGGTCCTAATGAAAAACTGTTTTTT.

This clonotype was found many times. The V gene is TRBV6-5, the J gene TRBJ2-5; TRBD1 aligns across 11 bases. V gave up 5 bases and J gave up 2 bases; unmatched junction bases: 4. The V gene's germline CDR1 is MNHEY and CDR2 SVGAGI. This CDR3 spans 15 amino acids. DNA of the CDR3: TGTGCCAGCAGTAGGGACAGGGGGATTCAAGAGACCCAGTACTTC. Residues: CASSRDRGIQETQYF.

This clonotype came up many times. The chain links TRBV20-1 to TRBJ2-3, with TRBD2 as a possible D gene (5 bases). Trimming took 0 bases from V and 2 from J, leaving 12 bases between them. The CDR3 runs to 15 residues. The V gene's germline CDR1 is DFQATT and CDR2 SNEGSKA (reference sequence). As DNA, the CDR3 is TGCAGTGCTAGAGATAATCGGCTAGCCACAGATACGCAGTATTTT. The encoded protein is CSARDNRLATDTQYF.

The rearrangement links TRBV20-1 to TRBJ2-1; TRBD1 is a possible D gene (6 bases). V was shortened by 3 bases and J by 10 bases, with 19 bases between the two germline ends. Germline V lookup: CDR1 DFQATT, CDR2 SNEGSKA (reference sequence). The CDR3 length is 14 residues. CDR3 residues: CSASEPGGQGEQFF. DNA of the CDR3: TGCAGTGCTAGTGAACCGGGTGGGCAGGGGGAGCAGTTCTTC.

This clonotype was observed at least ten times. The chain uses TRBV18 and TRBJ2-5; 7 bases fit TRBD1. Germline CDR1 and CDR2: KGHSH and LQKENI. The CDR3 runs to 14 residues. The ends lost 4 bases at V and 4 bases at J; junction bases unmatched: 6. This CDR3 is CASSRGGQGETQYF. CDR3 DNA: TGTGCCAGCTCACGAGGGGGCCAAGGAGAGACCCAGTACTTC.

There are many counts of this clonotype. The CDR3 region is CASKLGSGSGQETQYF. CDR3 nucleotides: TGTGCCAGTAAATTGGGGTCAGGGAGTGGGCAAGAGACCCAGTACTTC. The chain carries TRBV19 and TRBJ2-5; perhaps D is TRBD1 or TRBD2 (5 bases each). Germline CDR1 LNHDA, CDR2 SQIVND (reference sequence). Trimming shortened V by 7 bases and J by 2 bases, and 20 bases separated the two germline ends. The CDR3 is 16 amino acids.